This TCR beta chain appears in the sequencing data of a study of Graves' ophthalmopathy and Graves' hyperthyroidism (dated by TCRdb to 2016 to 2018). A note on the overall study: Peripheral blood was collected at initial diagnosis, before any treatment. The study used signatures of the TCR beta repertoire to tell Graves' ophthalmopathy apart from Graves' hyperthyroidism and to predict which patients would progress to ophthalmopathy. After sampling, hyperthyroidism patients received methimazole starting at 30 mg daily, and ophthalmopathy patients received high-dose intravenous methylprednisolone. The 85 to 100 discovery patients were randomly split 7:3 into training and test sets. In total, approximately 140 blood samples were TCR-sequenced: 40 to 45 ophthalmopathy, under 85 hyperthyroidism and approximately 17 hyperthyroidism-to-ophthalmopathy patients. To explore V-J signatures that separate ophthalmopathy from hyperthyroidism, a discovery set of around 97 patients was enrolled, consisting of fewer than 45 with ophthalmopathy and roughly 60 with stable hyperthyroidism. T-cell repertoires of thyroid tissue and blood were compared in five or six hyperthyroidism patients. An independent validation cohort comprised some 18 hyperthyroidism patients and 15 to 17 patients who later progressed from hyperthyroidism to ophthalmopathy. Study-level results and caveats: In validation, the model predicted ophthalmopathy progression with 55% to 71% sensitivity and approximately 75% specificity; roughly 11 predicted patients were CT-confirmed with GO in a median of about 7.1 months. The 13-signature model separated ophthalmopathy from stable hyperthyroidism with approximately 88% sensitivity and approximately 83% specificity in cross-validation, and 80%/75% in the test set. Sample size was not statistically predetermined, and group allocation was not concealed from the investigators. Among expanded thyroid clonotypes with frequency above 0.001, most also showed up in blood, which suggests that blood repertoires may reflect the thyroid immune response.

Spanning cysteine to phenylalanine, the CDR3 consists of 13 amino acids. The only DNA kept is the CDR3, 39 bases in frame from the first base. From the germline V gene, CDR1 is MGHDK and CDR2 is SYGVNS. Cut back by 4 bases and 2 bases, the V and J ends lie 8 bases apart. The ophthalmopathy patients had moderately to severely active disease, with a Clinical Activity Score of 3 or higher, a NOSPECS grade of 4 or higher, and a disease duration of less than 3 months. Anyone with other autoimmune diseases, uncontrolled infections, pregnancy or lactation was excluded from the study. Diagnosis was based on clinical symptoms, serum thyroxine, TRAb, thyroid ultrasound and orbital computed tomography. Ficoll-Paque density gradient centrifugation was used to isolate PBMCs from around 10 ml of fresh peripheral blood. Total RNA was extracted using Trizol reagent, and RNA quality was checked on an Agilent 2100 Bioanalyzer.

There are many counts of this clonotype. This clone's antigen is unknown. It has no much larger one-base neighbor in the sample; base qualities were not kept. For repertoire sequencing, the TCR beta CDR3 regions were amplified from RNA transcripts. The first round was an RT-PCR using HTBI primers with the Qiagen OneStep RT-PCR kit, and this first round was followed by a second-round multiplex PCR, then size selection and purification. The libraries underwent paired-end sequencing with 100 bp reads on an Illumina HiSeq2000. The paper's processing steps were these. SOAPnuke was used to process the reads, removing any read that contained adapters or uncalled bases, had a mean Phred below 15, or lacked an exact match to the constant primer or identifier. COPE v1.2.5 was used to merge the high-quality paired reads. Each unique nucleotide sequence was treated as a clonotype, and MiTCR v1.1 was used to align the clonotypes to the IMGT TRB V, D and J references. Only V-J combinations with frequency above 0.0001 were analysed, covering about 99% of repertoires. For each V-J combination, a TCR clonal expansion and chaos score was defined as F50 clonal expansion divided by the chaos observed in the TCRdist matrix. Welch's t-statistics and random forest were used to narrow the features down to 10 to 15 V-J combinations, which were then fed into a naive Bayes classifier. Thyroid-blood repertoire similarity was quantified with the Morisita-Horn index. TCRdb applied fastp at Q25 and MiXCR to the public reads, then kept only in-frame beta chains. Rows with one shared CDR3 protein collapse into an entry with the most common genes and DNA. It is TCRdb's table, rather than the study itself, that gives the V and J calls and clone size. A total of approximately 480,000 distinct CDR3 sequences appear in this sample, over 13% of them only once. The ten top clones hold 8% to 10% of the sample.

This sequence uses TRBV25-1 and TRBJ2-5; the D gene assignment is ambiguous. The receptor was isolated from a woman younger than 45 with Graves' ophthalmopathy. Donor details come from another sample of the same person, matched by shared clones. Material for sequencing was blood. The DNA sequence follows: TGTGCCAGCAGTGGGCACGGGCAAGAGACCCAGTACTTC. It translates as CASSGHGQETQYF.